Listed here is a single T cell receptor (beta chain). Its antigen is as yet unknown. J lost 16 bases, V lost 4 bases, and 5 bases had no gene match. Per the germline V gene, CDR1 is MDHEN and CDR2 is SYDVKM. The CDR3 covers 11 residues. TCRdb redid the calling of the reads with MiXCR, one entry per CDR3 protein. The data contain fewer than 350,000 distinct CDR3 sequences, 25% to 30% of them seen just once; the ten biggest clones take up about 20%. These data are taken from a study of T cell repertoires in cytomegalovirus infection. Study context: Recently identified HLA-C-restricted CMV epitopes were used, and well-studied HLA-B-restricted CMV epitopes were used as well.

Broader study findings: Predominance within the ex vivo response was attributable to HLA-C-restricted CMV-specific TCR beta clonotypes.

The chain employs TRBV28 and TRBJ2-1, with 9 positions matching TRBD1. Specimen: cultured PBMCs, collected from culture after CMV antigen stimulation. The TCR sequence derives from a human donor in good health (CMV status not recorded). Some clones in this sample may be carry-over from other donors' samples. This CDR3 reads CASSSTGGQFF. CDR3 sequence (DNA): TGTGCCAGCAGTTCGACAGGGGGACAATTCTTC.